One sample yielded the 31 T cell receptor beta chains listed below, sequenced in a study of beta chain features in type 1 diabetes. The sequenced template was cDNA made from the entire isolated RNA. Measured with immunoSEQ multiplex PCR; TCRdb has only the in-frame clones, and not every one. The sample holds about 340,000 clones, under 8.5% seen once. The sample consisted of central memory CD4+ T cells from blood. Receptors were obtained from a woman aged 18-29 years in good health.

This clone has more than one count but fewer than ten. This chain links TRBV4-2 with TRBJ2-7; 11 bases align to TRBD1. From germline, CDR1 is LGHNA and CDR2 YNFKEQ. Losses at the gene ends were 2 bases for V and 7 bases for J; bases not matched to a gene: 7. This CDR3 comprises 15 residues. The CDR3 DNA follows: TGTGCCAGCAGCCAATCCGGGACAGGGGGTCGGGAGCAGTACTTC. This translates into CASSQSGTGGREQYF.

The table lists this clone with a few counts. The J gene is TRBJ2-5, the V gene TRBV15; D is unresolved. TRBJ2-7 matches the DNA end more closely, so the J call is doubtful. There are 13 residues in the CDR3. Looked up from germline, CDR1 is LNHNV and CDR2 is YYDKDF (reference sequence). The CDR3 is CATSSRNSYEQYF. DNA of the CDR3: TGTGCCACCAGCAGCAGGAACTCCTACGAGCAGTACTTC.

Worth noting for this clone: Other nucleotide sequences from this sample produce the same CDR3. The CDR3: CASSRGTSGTYEQYF. CDR3 in DNA: TGCGCCAGCAGCCGGGGGACTAGCGGAACCTACGAGCAGTACTTC. This rearrangement joins TRBV4-3 to TRBJ2-7; 11 bases match TRBD2. V trimming: 4 bases; J trimming: 2 bases; junction bases outside the gene matches: 4. The germline gives CDR1 LGHNA, CDR2 YSLEER. The CDR3 is made up of 15 amino acids.

In this sample, this clone turned up many times. The chain carries TRBV18 and TRBJ2-3; D is unclear. Germline CDR1 KGHSH, CDR2 LQKENI. Between the trimmed V and J ends, which lost 2 bases and 4 bases, there was a span of 13 bases. The CDR3 covers 15 residues. CDR3 nucleotides: TGTGCCAGCTCACCATCCAGCATACTTTCAGATACGCAGTATTTT. Protein: CASSPSSILSDTQYF.

This clone was seen repeatedly, ten times or more. The chain has TRBV6-1 and TRBJ1-4; D may be TRBD1 (5 bases). The CDR3 has 15 residues. From germline, CDR1 is MNHNS and CDR2 SASEGT. Trimming pared 4 bases from V and 8 bases from J, leaving 17 bases between. CDR3 DNA sequence: TGTGCCAGCAGTGTTGGGACGGTTGGAGGGGAAAAACTGTTTTTT. Protein: CASSVGTVGGEKLFF.

The chain combines TRBV2 with TRBJ2-1; D call uncertain. Between the trimmed V and J ends, which lost 1 base and 3 bases, there was a span of 4 bases. Germline V CDR1 and CDR2: SNHLY, FYNNEI. The CDR3 runs to 13 residues. The chain's CDR3 is CASSEGIYNEQFF. CDR3 in DNA: TGTGCCAGCAGTGAAGGCATCTACAATGAGCAGTTCTTC.

A remark on this clone: The same CDR3 also results from other DNA sequences found in this sample. The chain is built from TRBV7-9 and TRBJ2-7, with 7 bases matching TRBD2. The V segment lost 1 base and the J segment 2 bases; nucleotides outside the gene matches: 2. The CDR3 contains 14 residues. CDR1 SEHNR and CDR2 FQNEAQ come from the germline V gene (reference sequence). The CDR3 DNA reads TGTGCCAGCAGCTTAGGGCGGGAGCCCTACGAGCAGTACTTC. Protein: CASSLGREPYEQYF.

This clone was seen many times. V is TRBV5-1 and J is TRBJ1-1; D not resolved. V lost 1 base and J lost 8, with 12 bases in between. The CDR3 runs 13 residues. Germline lookup yields CDR1 SGHRS and CDR2 YFSETQ. This CDR3 reads CASSLREATEAFF. CDR3 nucleotide sequence: TGCGCCAGCAGCTTGAGGGAAGCCACCGAAGCTTTCTTT.

J is TRBJ2-3 and V is TRBV12-5; D unresolved. V gave up 5 bases and J gave up 6 bases, with 6 bases separating them. Germline V gene lookup returns CDR1 LGHNT and CDR2 FRNRAP. The CDR3 extends over 11 amino acids. Here the CDR3 DNA reads TGTGCTAGTGGTCGTGGGGATACGCAGTATTTT. This gives the protein CASGRGDTQYF.

In its sample, this clone was seen many times. The chain links TRBV9 to TRBJ2-6; TRBD1 agrees at 9 bases. The CDR3 sequence is 19 residues long. V trimming: 3 bases; J trimming: 0 bases; junction bases outside the gene matches: 10. Germline V CDR1 and CDR2: SGDLS, YYNGEE. CDR3 in amino acids: CASSGWTGDISSGANVLTF. In DNA form, the CDR3 reads TGTGCCAGCAGCGGATGGACAGGGGACATAAGCTCTGGGGCCAACGTCCTGACTTTC.

The rearrangement joins TRBV6-1 to TRBJ2-7, with D perhaps TRBD1 (5 bases). CDR1 and CDR2 (germline): MNHNS, SASEGT. The CDR3 length is 14 residues. Trimming cost V 7 bases and J 5 bases, with 18 bases left between them. This chain's CDR3 is CASNNLWGSHEQYF. The CDR3 DNA reads TGTGCCAGCAACAACCTATGGGGCAGCCACGAGCAGTACTTC.

The rearrangement uses TRBV28 and TRBJ1-5; D is unclear. Germline CDR1 and CDR2: MDHEN and SYDVKM. The CDR3 length is 15 residues. Trimming cost V 3 bases and J 0 bases, with 9 bases left between them. The CDR3 here is CASSFPRISNQPQHF. The CDR3 region has the DNA TGTGCCAGCAGTTTCCCCAGGATTAGCAATCAGCCCCAGCATTTT.

This clone was seen many times. The chain uses TRBV9 and TRBJ2-3; 7 bases match TRBD2. Germline CDR1 is SGDLS and CDR2 is YYNGEE. The CDR3 is 14 amino acids. The V segment lost 0 bases and the J segment 4 bases; nucleotides outside the gene matches: 2. In DNA, the CDR3 is TGTGCCAGCAGCGTAGGAGGGAGGGCAGATACGCAGTATTTT. It codes for CASSVGGRADTQYF. Complete variable domain (other parts from reference TRBV9 and TRBJ2-3): DSGVTQTPKHLITATGQRVTLRCSPRSGDLSVYWYQQSLDQGLQFLIQYYNGEERAKGNILERFSAQQFPDLHSELNLSSLELGDSALYFCASSVGGRADTQYFGPGTRLTVL.

This clone was counted between two and nine times. The chain carries TRBV7-9 and TRBJ1-5, with TRBD1 matching 7 bases. V was pared by 5 bases and J by 6 bases, with 4 bases of the junction left unmatched. This CDR3 contains 13 residues. Germline CDR1 SEHNR, CDR2 FQNEAQ (reference sequence). The CDR3 reads CASSVQGSQPQHF. CDR3 bases: TGTGCCAGCAGCGTACAGGGGTCTCAGCCCCAGCATTTT.

This clone was seen just once. The J gene is TRBJ1-1, the V gene TRBV5-1; D is undetermined. Trimming shortened V by 6 bases and J by 1 base, and 13 bases separated the two germline ends. Germline values: CDR1 SGHRS, CDR2 YFSETQ. CDR3 length equals 14 residues. CDR3 loop: CASNLDGRNTEAFF. The CDR3 nucleotides are TGCGCCAGCAACTTAGACGGGAGGAACACTGAAGCTTTCTTT.

At least ten counts were recorded for this clone. The chain joins TRBV4-3 to TRBJ1-1; D call uncertain. V was shortened by 1 base and J by 0 bases, with 9 bases between the two germline ends. The CDR3 covers 15 residues. The V gene's germline CDR1 is LGHNA and CDR2 YSLEER. The CDR3 is CASSQGAAMNTEAFF. The CDR3 DNA follows: TGCGCCAGCAGCCAAGGAGCTGCGATGAACACTGAAGCTTTCTTT.

The CDR3 loop is CASSELGQGLGANVLTF. CDR3 sequence (DNA): TGTGCCAGCAGTGAATTAGGACAGGGGCTCGGGGCCAACGTCCTGACTTTC. The chain is built from TRBV25-1 and TRBJ2-6; 9 bases line up with TRBD1. The V gene end was trimmed by 1 base and the J gene end by 4 bases; junction bases not matched to a gene: 5. The V gene's germline CDR1 is MGHDK and CDR2 SYGVNS. The CDR3 runs to 17 residues. Drawing the rest from reference TRBV25-1 and TRBJ2-6, the complete variable domain is EADIYQTPRYLVIGTGKKITLECSQTMGHDKMYWYQQDPGMELHLIHYSYGVNSTEKGDLSSESTVSRIRTEHFPLTLESARPSHTSQYLCASSELGQGLGANVLTFGAGSRLTVL.

V and J are TRBV2 and TRBJ1-4, with 11 bases fitting TRBD1. J gave up 7 bases and V 6 bases, and 1 base lay outside the gene matches. The CDR3 sequence is 13 residues long. Germline V gene lookup returns CDR1 SNHLY and CDR2 FYNNEI. CDR3 in amino acids: CASRDRGLEKLFF. In DNA form, the CDR3 reads TGTGCCAGCAGGGACAGGGGGCTTGAAAAACTGTTTTTT. The entire variable domain, with the rest obtained from reference TRBV2 and TRBJ1-4, is as follows: EPEVTQTPSHQVTQMGQEVILRCVPISNHLYFYWYRQILGQKVEFLVSFYNNEISEKSEIFDDQFSVERPDGSNFTLKIRSTKLEDSAMYFCASRDRGLEKLFFGSGTQLSVL.

This rearrangement joins TRBV7-8 to TRBJ2-2; D tentatively fits TRBD1 or TRBD2 (5 bases each). Germline-derived CDR1 and CDR2 are SGHVS and FQNEAQ. The CDR3 contains 16 residues. With 3 bases removed from V and 4 bases from J, the gap between germline ends came to 15 bases. The CDR3 DNA reads as TGTGCCAGCAGCTTTAGGGACCCAATGGCCACCGGGGAGCTGTTTTTT. It encodes CASSFRDPMATGELFF.

This clone was counted only a few times. This rearrangement joins TRBV29-1 to TRBJ2-7, with D perhaps matching TRBD2 (6 bases). Germline-derived CDR1 and CDR2 are SQVTM and ANQGSEA. The CDR3 loop spans 12 amino acids. V was pared by 4 bases and J by 4 bases, with 11 bases between. The CDR3 sequence is CSVATSPYEQYF. CDR3 nucleotide sequence: TGCAGCGTTGCAACTAGCCCATACGAGCAGTACTTC.

The V gene is TRBV2, the J gene TRBJ2-1, with 12 bases matching TRBD2. V dropped 6 bases and J dropped 4; count of bases not matched to a gene: 4. The CDR3 is 15 amino acids. Germline V gene lookup returns CDR1 SNHLY and CDR2 FYNNEI. CDR3 nucleotides: TGTGCCAGCAGAACGACTAGCGGGGGTTACAATGAGCAGTTCTTC. Translated: CASRTTSGGYNEQFF.

This clone has just a few counts. This chain joins TRBV29-1 and TRBJ2-7, with D uncertain. Germline V lookup: CDR1 SQVTM, CDR2 ANQGSEA. V lost 2 bases and J lost 4, with 9 bases in between. The CDR3 consists of 12 residues. The CDR3 coding sequence is TGCAGCGTTGAATTCACGGGTTACGAGCAGTACTTC. Protein: CSVEFTGYEQYF.

This clone was recorded a few times. Additional DNA sequences in this sample encode the identical CDR3. The DNA for the CDR3 is TGTGCCAGCAGTGAAGAACAGAGCTATGGCTACACCTTC. Translating gives CASSEEQSYGYTF. V usage is TRBV2 and J usage is TRBJ1-2; no firm D call. The CDR3 is made up of 13 amino acids. V dropped 1 base and J dropped 4 bases, with 7 bases sitting between them. Looked up from germline, CDR1 is SNHLY and CDR2 is FYNNEI.

Many counts were recorded for this clone. The chain combines TRBV4-1 with TRBJ2-1; the D gene is possibly TRBD1 (5 bases). The CDR3 length is 14 residues. The germline gives CDR1 MGHRA, CDR2 YSYEKL. Trimming took off 6 bases at V and 4 bases at J, with 13 bases between the two ends. CDR3 protein: CASRGRTTYNEQFF. The DNA of the CDR3 is TGCGCCAGCAGAGGTCGGACAACTTACAATGAGCAGTTCTTC.

This clone has only a few counts. The chain joins TRBV28 to TRBJ1-2; D call uncertain. This CDR3 comprises 12 residues. CDR1 and CDR2 from the germline V gene are MDHEN and SYDVKM. The germline V and J ends were trimmed by 6 bases and 4 bases, with 9 bases remaining between them. CDR3 protein: CASRTTVYGYTF. The CDR3 DNA reads as TGTGCCAGCAGGACGACGGTCTATGGCTACACCTTC.

This chain links TRBV27 with TRBJ2-2; 11 nucleotides line up with TRBD2. This CDR3 has 16 residues. V lost 5 bases and J lost 0; bases outside the gene matches: 2. The germline V gene encodes CDR1 MNHEY and CDR2 SMNVEV (reference sequence). The CDR3 DNA reads TGTGCCAGCAGTAGACTAGCGGGATCGAACACCGGGGAGCTGTTTTTT. Its translation is CASSRLAGSNTGELFF.

This clone was counted between two and nine times. This sequence joins TRBV9 and TRBJ2-3, with D possibly TRBD2 on 6 matching bases. CDR1 and CDR2 (germline): SGDLS, YYNGEE. V gave up 3 bases and J gave up 0 bases, with 20 bases separating them. There are 18 residues in the CDR3. CDR3: CASSGRVAGGASTDTQYF. DNA of the CDR3: TGTGCCAGCAGCGGGAGGGTGGCTGGCGGGGCTAGCACAGATACGCAGTATTTT.

In its sample, this clone was seen many times. The identical CDR3 is also encoded by other nucleotide sequences in the sample. The chain recombines TRBV6-6 with TRBJ1-2, with D unclear. Deletions cut 6 bases from V and 6 bases from J, with 8 bases between. The germline CDR1 and CDR2 sequences are MNHNY and SVGAGI (reference sequence). This CDR3 has 11 residues. The CDR3 region has the DNA TGTGCCAGCAGCACTCAAGATGGCTACACCTTC. Its protein is CASSTQDGYTF.

This clone was detected a few times. This chain links TRBV2 with TRBJ1-1; D unclear. Per germline, CDR1 SNHLY and CDR2 FYNNEI. Deletions cut 7 bases from V and 1 base from J, with 10 bases between. This CDR3 comprises 13 residues. CDR3 in amino acids: CASTKRENTEAFF. The CDR3, as DNA: TGTGCCAGCACCAAACGGGAGAACACTGAAGCTTTCTTT.

A few counts support this clone. This CDR3 is also generated by other DNA sequences in the sample. This chain joins TRBV29-1 and TRBJ2-2; 8 nucleotides agree with TRBD2. The junction had 7 bases not matched to a gene; V was cut back by 5 bases and J by 8 bases. The CDR3 consists of 13 residues. Germline CDR1 is SQVTM and CDR2 is ANQGSEA. The CDR3 protein is CSVSTSGRGELFF. The DNA of the CDR3 is TGCAGCGTTTCTACTAGCGGCCGTGGGGAGCTGTTTTTT.

This clone was found a few times. The CDR3 DNA reads as TGTGCCACCAACCGGGGGGGAGGCAATCAGCCCCAGCATTTT. Its translation: CATNRGGGNQPQHF. The genes are TRBV19 and TRBJ1-5, with D possibly matching TRBD1 (5 bases). Trimming removed 10 bases at V and 2 bases at J, with 15 bases between. The length of the CDR3 is 14 residues. Germline-derived CDR1 and CDR2 are LNHDA and SQIVND (reference sequence).